The 27 T cell receptor beta chains listed next were all sequenced from one sample in a study of T cells in Graves' hyperthyroidism and ophthalmopathy. Regions amplified from RNA transcripts were the TCR beta CDR3 regions. The TCR CDR3 first-round RT-PCR relied on the HTBI primer set. TCRdb re-derived calls from the multiplex PCR reads in MiXCR, one entry per CDR3 protein. This table has about 380,000 distinct CDR3 sequences, about a fifth appearing once. The sequenced sample consisted of blood. The receptor source for this set is a man aged 18 to 35 with Graves' ophthalmopathy.

The chain carries TRBV19 and TRBJ1-4, with 8 bases identical to TRBD1. J was trimmed by 7 bases and V by 5 bases; bases with no gene match: 9. The germline V gene has CDR1 LNHDA and CDR2 SQIVND (reference sequence). CDR3 length equals 15 residues. CDR3 residues: CASSVPGQESEKLFF. The CDR3 nucleotides read TGTGCCAGTAGTGTTCCGGGACAGGAGAGTGAAAAACTGTTTTTT.

This clonotype was seen ten or more times. The genes are TRBV20-1 and TRBJ2-7; D is ambiguous. V was pared by 4 bases and J by 0 bases, with 19 bases between. This CDR3 region has 16 residues. Per the germline V gene, CDR1 is DFQATT and CDR2 is SNEGSKA (reference sequence). The CDR3: CSATSRSPDGSYEQYF. CDR3 DNA sequence: TGCAGTGCTACTTCACGATCCCCGGACGGCTCCTACGAGCAGTACTTC.

The sample holds many counts of this clonotype. This rearrangement joins TRBV12-3 or TRBV12-4 to TRBJ1-1; D gene uncertain. The CDR3 is 12 residues long. V was clipped by 5 bases and J by 7 bases, with 11 bases between them. As DNA, the CDR3 is TGTGCCAGCAGTCGGTTAGGAGATGAAGCTTTCTTT. Amino acid sequence: CASSRLGDEAFF.

This chain joins TRBV4-1 and TRBJ1-2; 12 bases fit TRBD1. Losses at the gene ends were 5 bases for V and 4 bases for J; bases not matched to a gene: 5. Germline-derived CDR1 and CDR2 are MGHRA and YSYEKL. The CDR3 contains 15 residues. In nucleotides, the CDR3 is TGCGCCAGCAGCGCCGGGACAGGGGGCTCCTATGGCTACACCTTC. Translation: CASSAGTGGSYGYTF.

This clonotype was recorded many times. The chain carries TRBV6-1 and TRBJ1-1; no definite D call. The CDR3 length is 12 residues. Per the germline V gene, CDR1 is MNHNS and CDR2 is SASEGT. Trimming cost V 5 bases and J 6 bases, with 10 bases left between them. Here the CDR3 DNA reads TGTGCCAGCAGTATGGGGAGGCCTGAAGCTTTCTTT. Its protein product is CASSMGRPEAFF.

This clonotype was seen repeatedly, ten times or more. This sequence joins TRBV6-2 or TRBV6-3 and TRBJ2-1; 8 bases align to TRBD2. The CDR3 extends over 15 amino acids. V lost 1 base, J lost 6 bases, and 5 bases stayed unmatched. Germline V gene data show CDR1 as MNHEY and CDR2 as SVGEGT. DNA for the CDR3: TGTGCCAGCAGTTACTGGATAGCGGGGACCAATGAGCAGTTCTTC. Protein: CASSYWIAGTNEQFF.

This clonotype was seen ten or more times. V and J are TRBV2 and TRBJ2-7, with D hard to call. Trimming shortened V by 6 bases and J by 3 bases, and 9 bases separated the two germline ends. The germline CDR1 and CDR2 sequences are SNHLY and FYNNEI. The CDR3 loop spans 12 amino acids. DNA of the CDR3: TGTGCCAGCAGGGGGTGGGTCTACGAGCAGTACTTC. Encoded protein: CASRGWVYEQYF.

The V gene is TRBV9, the J gene TRBJ2-5; D tentatively reads TRBD1 or TRBD2 (5 bases each). This CDR3 comprises 13 residues. The germline V gene encodes CDR1 SGDLS and CDR2 YYNGEE. V dropped 5 bases and J dropped 1 base, with 9 bases sitting between them. The CDR3 nucleotides are TGTGCCAGCAGGGGGGTACTCCAAGAGACCCAGTACTTC. This translates into CASRGVLQETQYF. The full variable domain, with the rest looked up from reference TRBV9 and TRBJ2-5, is DSGVTQTPKHLITATGQRVTLRCSPRSGDLSVYWYQQSLDQGLQFLIQYYNGEERAKGNILERFSAQQFPDLHSELNLSSLELGDSALYFCASRGVLQETQYFGPGTRLLVL.

This clonotype was detected a few times. The chain combines TRBV2 with TRBJ2-7; D is unclear. Looked up from germline, CDR1 is SNHLY and CDR2 is FYNNEI. V lost 6 bases to trimming and J lost 3 bases, with 15 bases between them. The CDR3 extends over 14 amino acids. DNA for the CDR3: TGTGCCAGCAGAACAGATCTCGTGGGCTACGAGCAGTACTTC. Residues: CASRTDLVGYEQYF. The full variable domain, its missing parts supplied by reference TRBV2 and TRBJ2-7, is EPEVTQTPSHQVTQMGQEVILRCVPISNHLYFYWYRQILGQKVEFLVSFYNNEISEKSEIFDDQFSVERPDGSNFTLKIRSTKLEDSAMYFCASRTDLVGYEQYFGPGTRLTVT.

This clonotype appeared a few times. The V call is TRBV14, the J call TRBJ2-1; no definite D call. Trimming removed 0 bases at V and 6 bases at J, with 6 bases between. The CDR3 covers 13 residues. The germline gives CDR1 SGHDN, CDR2 FVKESK. The chain's CDR3 is CASSQETFNEQFF. In DNA form, the CDR3 reads TGTGCCAGCAGCCAAGAGACCTTCAATGAGCAGTTCTTC.

This clonotype was counted ten times or more. The V and J genes are TRBV6-2 or TRBV6-3 and TRBJ2-7; D may be TRBD1 or TRBD2 (5 bases each). The germline V gene encodes CDR1 MNHEY and CDR2 SVGEGT. The V and J ends lost 7 bases and 6 bases respectively, with 19 bases between them. This CDR3 is 14 amino acids long. The CDR3 region has the DNA TGTGCCAGCACCCGCCGGGACGCCTCCCTCGAGCAGTACTTC. Its translation is CASTRRDASLEQYF.

This clonotype showed up many times. The chain uses TRBV10-3 and TRBJ1-2; D unclear. This CDR3 has 12 residues. V lost 0 bases and J 8 bases, leaving 7 bases between the germline ends. Germline CDR1 and CDR2: ENHRY and SYGVKD. CDR3 nucleotide sequence: TGTGCCATCAGTGAGTCAGCTGGAGGCTACACCTTC. As protein: CAISESAGGYTF.

In its sample, this clonotype was seen a few times. The chain combines TRBV4-1 with TRBJ1-5; no clear D gene. The CDR3 length is 13 residues. The V and J ends lost 4 bases and 6 bases respectively, with 10 bases between them. Germline CDR1 is MGHRA and CDR2 is YSYEKL. CDR3 loop: CASSPPTGQPQHF. The CDR3 bases are TGCGCCAGCAGCCCGCCGACTGGTCAGCCCCAGCATTTT.

The CDR3: CATSGGPIPDTQYF. The CDR3 DNA reads TGTGCCACCAGTGGGGGCCCGATCCCAGATACGCAGTATTTT. This chain connects TRBV24-1 to TRBJ2-3, with D possibly TRBD1 on 5 matching bases. The length of the CDR3 is 14 residues. The V and J ends lost 5 bases and 4 bases respectively, with 12 bases between them. Germline loops: CDR1 KGHDR, CDR2 SFDVKD.

Note on this clonotype: Possible read error: a much larger clone is one base away. The rearrangement joins TRBV2 to TRBJ1-6; D gene ambiguous. This CDR3 contains 15 residues. Germline V gene sequence: CDR1 SNHLY, CDR2 FYNNEI. The V end lost 4 bases, the J end lost 0 bases, and 7 bases lay between the germline ends. The CDR3 here is CASSGASSYNSPLHF. CDR3 in DNA: TGTGCCAGCAGTGGGGCCAGCTCCTATAATTCACCCCTCCACTTT.

The sample holds many counts of this clonotype. This chain connects TRBV12-3 or TRBV12-4 to TRBJ2-3; D may be TRBD1 (6 bases). Trimming cost V 1 base and J 1 base, with 15 bases left between them. This CDR3 contains 17 residues. CDR3 sequence (DNA): TGTGCCAGCAGTTTAGTGGCTCAGTGGACAGGCACAGATACGCAGTATTTT. This sequence encodes CASSLVAQWTGTDTQYF.

The chain employs TRBV7-3 and TRBJ2-2, with D possibly matching TRBD1 (5 bases). This CDR3 has 15 residues. V lost 3 bases, J lost 1 base, and 9 bases lay in between. CDR1 and CDR2 (germline): SGHTA, FQGTGA. The CDR3 reads CASSLTVQNTGELFF. Written as DNA, the CDR3 is TGTGCCAGCAGCTTGACAGTACAGAACACCGGGGAGCTGTTTTTT.

This clonotype has at least ten counts. The DNA of the CDR3 is TGTGCCAGCAGCTCATGGGGGACTAGTTATGCCTACAATGAGCAGTTCTTC. This gives the protein CASSSWGTSYAYNEQFF. The chain carries TRBV7-3 and TRBJ2-1; 8 nucleotides align to TRBD2. J was trimmed by 2 bases and V by 4 bases; bases with no gene match: 10. The CDR3 has 17 residues. Germline V gives CDR1 SGHTA, CDR2 FQGTGA.

This chain joins TRBV7-7 and TRBJ2-2, with 11 bases matching TRBD1. The CDR3 loop spans 15 amino acids. CDR1 is SSHAT and CDR2 is FNYEAQ in the germline V gene (reference sequence). The CDR3 DNA reads as TGTGCTGGCAGCTTAGGACAGGGGGCTGCCGGGGAGCTGTTTTTT. Its protein product is CAGSLGQGAAGELFF.

Remarks on this clonotype: A read error may explain this, as a much larger clone is one base away. The chain has TRBV7-3 and TRBJ2-3; 7 nucleotides agree with TRBD1. Germline loops: CDR1 SGHTA, CDR2 FQGTGA. The CDR3 is 17 amino acids. The trim removed 4 bases at V and 0 bases at J, leaving 10 bases unmatched. The CDR3 sequence: CASSSELRQGSTDTQYF. Written as DNA, the CDR3 is TGTGCCAGCAGCTCCGAACTCCGACAGGGTAGCACAGATACGCAGTATTTT. Combining the CDR3 with reference TRBV7-3 and TRBJ2-3 gives the whole variable domain GAGVSQTPSNKVTEKGKYVELRCDPISGHTALYWYRQSLGQGPEFLIYFQGTGAADDSGLPNDRFFAVRPEGSVSTLKIQRTERGDSAVYLCASSSELRQGSTDTQYFGPGTRLTVL.

CDR3 nucleotide sequence: TGTGCCAGCAGTTTTAGGCCTACCTACGAGCAGTACTTC. This translates into CASSFRPTYEQYF. The gene calls are TRBV12-3 or TRBV12-4 and TRBJ2-7; D is unresolved. This CDR3 region has 13 residues. V lost 3 bases and J 2 bases, leaving 8 bases between the germline ends.

The sample holds one count of this clonotype. The chain has TRBV20-1 and TRBJ2-3; TRBD2 agrees at 10 bases. This CDR3 has 18 amino acids. CDR1 and CDR2 from the germline V gene are DFQATT and SNEGSKA (reference sequence). Trimming took 0 bases from V and 1 from J; bases not matched to a gene: 10. CDR3 residues: CSARDDIPLAGGTDTQYF. The CDR3 region has the DNA TGCAGTGCTAGAGATGATATCCCCCTAGCGGGGGGCACAGATACGCAGTATTTT.

This clonotype came up a few times. This chain links TRBV5-1 with TRBJ1-1, with no clear D. V shed 0 bases and J shed 4 bases, with 10 bases lying between them. CDR1 and CDR2 (germline): SGHRS, YFSETQ. CDR3 size: 14 residues. CDR3 DNA sequence: TGCGCCAGCAGCTTGGCCCAGCCGGCCACTGAAGCTTTCTTT. Translating gives CASSLAQPATEAFF.

The rearrangement links TRBV14 to TRBJ2-1, with 12 bases identical to TRBD2. This CDR3 is built from 17 residues. Germline V gene data show CDR1 as SGHDN and CDR2 as FVKESK. J lost 4 bases, V lost 4 bases, and 8 bases had no gene match. CDR3 region: CASSPSPGTSGYNEQFF. In DNA, the CDR3 is TGTGCCAGCAGCCCCAGCCCCGGGACTAGCGGGTACAATGAGCAGTTCTTC.

The chain uses TRBV5-1 and TRBJ2-3; 9 bases are a match to TRBD2. The CDR3 runs to 14 residues. J was trimmed by 8 bases and V by 7 bases; bases with no gene match: 11. The germline CDR1 and CDR2 sequences are SGHRS and YFSETQ. Here the CDR3 DNA reads TGCGCCAGCTACGGCGGGGGGGCCTCCGGTACGCAGTATTTT. Translation gives CASYGGGASGTQYF.

This clonotype has a count of ten or more. Here the CDR3 DNA reads TGTGCCAGCAGTCCGGGACAGGGGCCAAAGCGCGAGACCCAGTACTTC. This encodes CASSPGQGPKRETQYF. This chain links TRBV12-3 or TRBV12-4 with TRBJ2-5; 10 bases agree with TRBD1. This CDR3 is built from 16 residues. The ends lost 5 bases at V and 5 bases at J; junction bases unmatched: 11.

In the case of this clonotype: A much larger clone is a single base away; this may be a read error. The chain links TRBV5-1 to TRBJ2-1; 9 nucleotides agree with TRBD2. Trimming removed 4 bases from V and 8 bases from J; junction bases left unmatched: 7. Germline lookup yields CDR1 SGHRS and CDR2 YFSETQ. This CDR3 contains 14 residues. The CDR3 spells CASSPGTSIDEQFF. The CDR3 region has the DNA TGCGCCAGCAGCCCCGGGACTAGCATTGATGAGCAGTTCTTC.